The clone carrying this TCR beta chain was seen repeatedly, ten times or more. Its antigen is currently unknown. The sample belongs to a study of human T cells and chemical hapten exposure. Time point of the sample: patch test 1, 2 weeks after DPC sensitization. Treatment here: therapeutic diphenylcyclopropenone sensitization with weekly scalp DPC. RNA extraction used unfractionated whole blood as the source of total RNA. Study outcomes and limitations: Expanded TCRs clustered into significantly more large CDR3 similarity groups than controls, the analysis revealed. TCRs at high frequency, those above 1 in 1000, did not change with DPC sensitization.

TCRdb passed the RACE reads through MiXCR, listing each CDR3 protein once. The sample consists of 40,000 or so distinct CDR3 sequences, under 5% of them appearing once. The CDR3 is made up of 12 amino acids. V lost 5 bases, J lost 11 bases, and 7 bases stayed unmatched. Germline V CDR1 and CDR2: SGHAT, FQNNGV. The receptor's source is a middle-aged man with alopecia areata. Some clones in this sample may be carry-over from other donors' samples. The sequencing here drew on whole blood, taken in connection with sensitization to the hapten diphenylcyclopropenone (DPC). The genes are TRBV11-2 and TRBJ1-1, with TRBD1 matching 8 bases. CDR3 coding DNA: TGTGCCAGCAGCATAGGACAGGGTGCCGCTTTCTTT. This codes for CASSIGQGAAFF.